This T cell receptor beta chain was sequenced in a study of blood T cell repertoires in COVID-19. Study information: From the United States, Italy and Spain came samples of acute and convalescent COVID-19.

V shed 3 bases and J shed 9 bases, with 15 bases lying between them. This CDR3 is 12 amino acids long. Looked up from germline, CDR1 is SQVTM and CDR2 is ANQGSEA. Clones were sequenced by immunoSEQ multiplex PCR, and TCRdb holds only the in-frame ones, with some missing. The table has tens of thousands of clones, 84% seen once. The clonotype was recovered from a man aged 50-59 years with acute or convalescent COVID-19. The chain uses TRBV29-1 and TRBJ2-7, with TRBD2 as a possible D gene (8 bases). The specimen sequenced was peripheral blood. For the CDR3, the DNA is TGCAGCGTTGAGGGGACTAGGGGGCGGCAGTACTTC. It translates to CSVEGTRGRQYF.